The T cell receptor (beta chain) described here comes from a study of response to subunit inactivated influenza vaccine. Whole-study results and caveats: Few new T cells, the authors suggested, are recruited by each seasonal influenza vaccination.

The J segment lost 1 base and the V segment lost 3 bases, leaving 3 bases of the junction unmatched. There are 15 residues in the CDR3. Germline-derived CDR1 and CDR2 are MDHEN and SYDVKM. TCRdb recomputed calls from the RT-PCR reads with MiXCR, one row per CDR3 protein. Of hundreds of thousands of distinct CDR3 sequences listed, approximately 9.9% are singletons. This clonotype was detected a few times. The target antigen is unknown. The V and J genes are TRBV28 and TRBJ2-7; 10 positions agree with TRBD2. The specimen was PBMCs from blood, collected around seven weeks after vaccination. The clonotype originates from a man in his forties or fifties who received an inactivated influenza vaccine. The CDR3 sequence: CASSFGTSVSYEQYF. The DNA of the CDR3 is TGTGCCAGCAGTTTTGGGACTAGCGTTTCCTACGAGCAGTACTTC.